Sequencing of this T cell receptor beta chain was carried out in a study of T-cell memory formation after mild COVID-19. Each CDR3 protein is one row after TCRdb ran MiXCR on the 5' RACE reads. The sample holds 90,000 to 120,000 distinct CDR3 sequences, around an eighth seen once. V was pared by 5 bases and J by 1 base, with 20 bases between. The germline V gene has CDR1 SEHNR and CDR2 FQNEAQ (reference sequence). The CDR3 runs 17 residues. Whole-study findings and limits: CD4+ bias marked clones expanding day 15 to 37, unlike balanced contracting clones. Clones that contracted clustered mainly in CM and EM if CD4+ and in EMRA if CD8+.

Turning to this clonotype: The target antigen is unknown.

The chain employs TRBV7-9 and TRBJ1-1, with D perhaps TRBD1 (5 bases). The sequence was obtained from a man between 18 and 35 years old who had mild COVID-19 (a few samples of this study predate the infection). Cell type and time point are not known. Sequencing was carried out using PBMCs or a T cell subset sorted from them (not recorded which). CDR3 region: CASSGRGEGLSNTEAFF. The DNA for the CDR3 is TGTGCCAGCAGCGGCCGGGGGGAAGGGCTTTCGAACACTGAAGCTTTCTTT.